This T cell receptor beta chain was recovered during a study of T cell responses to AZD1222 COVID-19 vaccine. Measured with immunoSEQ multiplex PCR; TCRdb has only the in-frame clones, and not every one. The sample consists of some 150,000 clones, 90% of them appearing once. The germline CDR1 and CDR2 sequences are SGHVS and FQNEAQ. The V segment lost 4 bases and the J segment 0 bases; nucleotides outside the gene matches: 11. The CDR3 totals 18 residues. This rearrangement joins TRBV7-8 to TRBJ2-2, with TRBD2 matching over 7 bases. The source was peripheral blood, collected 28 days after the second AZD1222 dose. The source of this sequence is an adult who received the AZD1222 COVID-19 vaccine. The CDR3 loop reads CASSSPSGTYANTGELFF. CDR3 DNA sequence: TGTGCCAGCAGCTCCCCCAGCGGGACCTACGCGAACACCGGGGAGCTGTTTTTT.